This is a list of T cell receptor beta chains from one sample in a study of Graves' ophthalmopathy and Graves' hyperthyroidism. Each CDR3 protein is one row after TCRdb ran MiXCR on the multiplex PCR reads. The sample has about 660,000 distinct CDR3 sequences; just over 40% are singletons. The sample was peripheral blood. These TCRs come from an adult man with Graves' ophthalmopathy. Both conserved end residues are trimmed from each CDR3.

TRBV4-3,TRBJ2-7,ASSQSPGTDYYEQY
TRBV7-9,TRBJ1-6,AWRVTGTDNSPLH
TRBV10-3,TRBJ1-5,AIKGQSLGETQH
TRBV12-3/TRBV12-4,TRBJ2-7,ASRSTGGIYEQY
TRBV10-3,TRBJ1-2,AISRDRYGYT
TRBV20-1,-,SARERDRAIDEQF
TRBV11-3,TRBJ1-3,ASSSDRGRAEGNTIY
TRBV24-1,TRBJ1-5,ATSGPGLYQPQH
TRBV7-2,TRBJ1-5,ASSLRDGGNQPQH
TRBV15,TRBJ1-2,ATSTLLAGGYT
TRBV6-6,TRBJ2-7,ASSYLGGEHYEQY
TRBV7-8,TRBJ1-5,ASSLEGQYSNQPQH
TRBV5-1,TRBJ1-4,ASSLGQGEYEKLF
TRBV10-3,TRBJ1-4,AITSQVWEKLF
TRBV29-1,TRBJ1-1,SGIPGTEAF
TRBV25-1,TRBJ2-2,ASSEMRRAGELF
TRBV13,TRBJ1-1,ASSARDRGGEAF
TRBV29-1,TRBJ1-5,SVEGDQPQH
TRBV10-3,TRBJ1-1,ASRRVTVGGMNTEAF
TRBV5-5,TRBJ2-1,ASSPSRREKSYNEQF
TRBV7-6,TRBJ1-1,ASSPGATTEAF
TRBV20-1,TRBJ2-3,SASRLADSTDTQY